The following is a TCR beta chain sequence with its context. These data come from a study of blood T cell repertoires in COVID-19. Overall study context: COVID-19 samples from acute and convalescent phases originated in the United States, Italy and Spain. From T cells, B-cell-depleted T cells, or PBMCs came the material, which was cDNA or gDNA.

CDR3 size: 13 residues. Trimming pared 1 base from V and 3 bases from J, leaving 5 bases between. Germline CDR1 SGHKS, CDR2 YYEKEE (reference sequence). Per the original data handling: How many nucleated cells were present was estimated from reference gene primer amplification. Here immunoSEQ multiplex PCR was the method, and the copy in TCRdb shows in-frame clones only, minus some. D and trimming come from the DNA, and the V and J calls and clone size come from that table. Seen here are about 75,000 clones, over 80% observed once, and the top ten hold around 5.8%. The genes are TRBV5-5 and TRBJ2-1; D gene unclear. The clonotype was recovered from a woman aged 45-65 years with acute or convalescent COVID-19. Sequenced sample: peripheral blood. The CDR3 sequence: CASSLYSYNEQFF. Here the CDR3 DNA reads TGTGCCAGCAGCTTGTACAGCTACAATGAGCAGTTCTTC.